The rows below give T cell receptor beta chains drawn from one sample of a study of cytomegalovirus exposure and HLA in healthy donors. Repertoires were generated with immunoSEQ multiplex PCR, while TCRdb's copy carries only in-frame clones and drops some. The table records roughly 36,000 clones, 74% of them present only once. Sample: PBMCs. The receptors shown here come from a man between 25 and 39 years old in good health and CMV-seronegative. CDR3s include the opening cysteine and the closing phenylalanine or tryptophan. The D gene is left open where the match is weak. Not every row has a clone size; where given, it reads once, few, many or a size class.

V	D	length	J	size	CDR3	DNA
TRBV6-6	TRBD1	14	TRBJ1-3	few	CASRPGGGGNTIYF	TGTGCCAGCAGGCCAGGGGGCGGTGGAAACACCATATATTTT
TRBV18	NA	13	TRBJ2-1	NA	CATHVLIIYEQFF	TGTGCCACCCACGTACTAATCATATATGAGCAGTTCTTC
TRBV9	TRBD2	18	TRBJ2-1	NA	CASSAGGISGARLNEQFF	TGTGCCAGCAGCGCGGGGGGGATTAGCGGAGCAAGGTTGAATGAGCAGTTCTTC
TRBV2	TRBD2	14	TRBJ2-1	NA	CASHGLADIGEQFF	TGTGCCAGCCACGGACTAGCGGACATTGGGGAGCAGTTCTTC
TRBV7-8	NA	15	TRBJ1-2	NA	CASSLVVSGNYGYPF	TGTGCCAGCAGCTTAGTCGTGAGTGGTAACTATGGCTACCCCTTC
TRBV23-1	NA	14	TRBJ2-7	NA	CASSRRAGAYEQYF	TGCGCCAGCAGTCGGCGGGCAGGCGCCTACGAGCAGTACTTC
TRBV7-3	TRBD1	16	TRBJ2-1	NA	CASSSTRGQGSDEQFF	TGTGCCAGCAGCTCTACCCGGGGACAGGGTAGTGATGAGCAGTTCTTC
TRBV5-1	NA	15	TRBJ1-1	NA	CASSSWGQMNTEAFF	TGCGCCAGCAGCTCCTGGGGGCAGATGAACACTGAAGCTTTCTTT
TRBV6-1	TRBD1	14	TRBJ1-2	NA	CASILGTGGVGYTF	TGTGCCAGCATTCTAGGGACAGGGGGAGTCGGCTACACCTTC
TRBV6-5	TRBD1	15	TRBJ2-7	few	CASRRGDRGPYEQYF	TGTGCCAGCAGGAGGGGGGACAGGGGTCCCTACGAGCAGTACTTC
TRBV6-1	NA	13	TRBJ1-1	few	CASSERQNTEAFF	TGTGCCAGCAGTGAGAGACAGAACACTGAAGCTTTCTTT
TRBV7-3	NA	13	TRBJ1-1	few	CASSVSPNTEAFF	TGTGCCAGCAGCGTTAGTCCGAACACTGAAGCTTTCTTT
TRBV7-8	NA	15	TRBJ1-5	NA	CASSPSFQVNQPQHF	TGTGCCAGCAGCCCCTCCTTTCAGGTAAATCAGCCCCAGCATTTT
TRBV25-1	NA	15	TRBJ2-2	NA	CASSETRVHPGELFF	TGTGCCAGCAGTGAAACCCGGGTACACCCCGGGGAGCTGTTTTTT
TRBV25-1	NA	16	TRBJ2-6	once	CASSDRLVSGANVLTF	TGTGCCAGCAGTGACAGGTTGGTCTCTGGGGCCAACGTCCTGACTTTC
TRBV10-3	NA	16	TRBJ2-3	NA	CAISESGGERTDTQYF	TGTGCCATCAGTGAGTCCGGCGGGGAACGCACAGATACGCAGTATTTT
TRBV5-1	NA	14	TRBJ1-1	few	CASSPVTGPGEAFF	TGCGCCAGCAGCCCCGTCACAGGGCCCGGTGAAGCTTTCTTT
TRBV7-6	TRBD2	18	TRBJ2-2	NA	CASSLDLRGGASTGELFF	TGTGCCAGCAGCTTAGACCTCCGCGGGGGGGCCAGCACCGGGGAGCTGTTTTTT
TRBV2	NA	15	TRBJ1-1	medium-sized	CATAKQAAMNTEAFF	TGTGCCACAGCAAAACAGGCCGCGATGAACACTGAAGCTTTCTTT
TRBV18	TRBD1	14	TRBJ2-7	NA	CASSRDRGSYEQYF	TGTGCCAGCTCGCGGGACAGGGGGTCCTACGAGCAGTACTTC
TRBV5-1	TRBD2	17	TRBJ2-7	NA	CASSLSAGVAGSYEQYF	TGCGCCAGCAGCTTGTCAGCGGGGGTAGCGGGCTCCTACGAGCAGTACTTC
TRBV28	NA	18	TRBJ2-3	NA	CASSFYPLADQNTDTQYF	TGTGCCAGCAGCTTTTACCCCCTCGCAGATCAAAACACAGATACGCAGTATTTT
TRBV10-3	NA	17	TRBJ1-2	NA	CAISDIRGPLSNYGYTF	TGTGCCATCAGTGACATCAGGGGCCCGCTCTCTAACTATGGCTACACCTTC
TRBV5-1	TRBD2	15	TRBJ2-5	NA	CASSSTSGRRETQYF	TGCGCCAGCAGCTCCACTAGCGGGAGGAGGGAGACCCAGTACTTC
TRBV6-1	NA	14	TRBJ1-2	few	CASRTERSPYGYTF	TGTGCCAGCAGAACGGAGAGGTCTCCCTATGGCTACACCTTC
TRBV5-4	NA	15	TRBJ2-3	NA	CASSVHRRSTDTQYF	TGTGCCAGCAGTGTCCATCGGCGGAGCACAGATACGCAGTATTTT
TRBV29-1	TRBD2	15	TRBJ2-1	NA	CSAGETSGLNNEQFF	TGCAGCGCCGGAGAGACTAGCGGGCTGAACAATGAGCAGTTCTTC
TRBV14	NA	14	TRBJ1-6	NA	CASSQGTLNSPLHF	TGTGCCAGCAGCCAAGGGACTCTAAATTCACCCCTCCACTTT
TRBV6-5	TRBD2	13	TRBJ2-3	NA	CASSSGTSRTQYF	TGTGCCAGCAGTTCCGGGACTAGCAGAACGCAGTATTTT
TRBV27	TRBD1	14	TRBJ2-3	NA	CASNTGAGTDTQYF	TGTGCCAGCAATACAGGGGCGGGTACAGATACGCAGTATTTT
TRBV27	NA	14	TRBJ2-2	NA	CASKTAGITGELFF	TGTGCCAGTAAAACAGCCGGGATCACCGGGGAGCTGTTTTTT
TRBV7-9	TRBD2	15	TRBJ2-1	NA	CASSLIAGTYNEQFF	TGTGCCAGCAGCTTAATAGCGGGTACTTACAATGAGCAGTTCTTC
TRBV6-6	TRBD2	16	TRBJ2-1	NA	CASTAGTSGRHNEQFF	TGTGCCAGCACCGCAGGGACTAGCGGGAGACACAATGAGCAGTTCTTC
TRBV6-5	NA	14	TRBJ2-7	NA	CASSPDSLAYEQYF	TGTGCCAGCAGCCCGGACAGCTTAGCCTACGAGCAGTACTTC
TRBV10-2	NA	15	TRBJ2-7	once	CASSEPFRSSYEQYF	TGCGCCAGCAGTGAACCTTTCAGAAGCTCCTACGAGCAGTACTTC
TRBV9	NA	16	TRBJ2-1	few	CASSPNPGISYNEQFF	TGTGCCAGCAGCCCCAACCCAGGGATTTCCTACAATGAGCAGTTCTTC
TRBV9	TRBD2	15	TRBJ2-1	NA	CASSPMGGGTNEQFF	TGTGCCAGCAGCCCAATGGGGGGGGGAACGAATGAGCAGTTCTTC
TRBV27	TRBD2	16	TRBJ2-7	NA	CASSPLGREFPHEQYF	TGTGCCAGCAGTCCCCTAGGGCGGGAGTTCCCCCACGAGCAGTACTTC
TRBV10-2	NA	18	TRBJ1-5	NA	CASSEISQRGQVHQPQHF	TGCGCCAGCAGTGAGATTTCACAGAGGGGACAAGTCCATCAGCCCCAGCATTTT
TRBV6-1	TRBD2	15	TRBJ2-1	NA	CASSVGTSRYNEQFF	TGTGCCAGCAGTGTGGGGACTAGCAGATACAATGAGCAGTTCTTC
TRBV9	TRBD2	18	TRBJ2-5	few	CASSSQGTAGGPGATQYF	TGTGCCAGCAGCTCACAGGGGACAGCGGGGGGGCCTGGGGCGACCCAGTACTTC
TRBV10-3	NA	13	TRBJ2-1	NA	CAIRAAGANEQFF	TGTGCCATCAGGGCGGCGGGGGCTAATGAGCAGTTCTTC
TRBV7-9	TRBD2	19	TRBJ2-7	NA	CASSLQGRTSAGGYYEQYF	TGTGCCAGCAGCTTACAGGGGAGGACCTCGGCGGGAGGTTACTACGAGCAGTACTTC
TRBV7-6	NA	15	TRBJ2-4	NA	CASSPQVGQENIQYF	TGTGCCAGCAGCCCCCAGGTGGGGCAGGAAAACATTCAGTACTTC
TRBV7-7	TRBD1	16	TRBJ1-1	NA	CASSSRQGVANTEAFF	TGTGCTAGCAGCTCGAGACAGGGGGTGGCGAACACTGAAGCTTTCTTT